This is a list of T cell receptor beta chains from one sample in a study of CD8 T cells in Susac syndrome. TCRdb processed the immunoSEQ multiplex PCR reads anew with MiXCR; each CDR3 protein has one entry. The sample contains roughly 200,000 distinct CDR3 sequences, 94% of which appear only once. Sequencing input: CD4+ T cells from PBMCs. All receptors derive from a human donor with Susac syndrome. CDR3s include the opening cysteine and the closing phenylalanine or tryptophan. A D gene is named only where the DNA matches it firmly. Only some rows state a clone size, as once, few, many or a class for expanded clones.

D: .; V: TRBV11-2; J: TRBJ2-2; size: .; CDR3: CASSAGALTGELFF; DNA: TGTGCCAGCAGCGCGGGGGCGCTCACCGGGGAGCTGTTTTTT
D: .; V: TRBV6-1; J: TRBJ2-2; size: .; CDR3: CASRVEGRRLTGELFF; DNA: TGTGCCAGCAGGGTGGAGGGACGCCGGTTGACCGGGGAGCTGTTTTTT
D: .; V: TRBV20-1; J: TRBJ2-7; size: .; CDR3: CSARDDSFEQYF; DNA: TGCAGTGCTAGAGATGATAGCTTCGAGCAGTACTTC
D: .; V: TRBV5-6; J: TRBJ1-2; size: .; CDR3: CASSLVESNYGYTF; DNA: TGTGCCAGCAGCTTGGTTGAGTCTAACTATGGCTACACCTTC
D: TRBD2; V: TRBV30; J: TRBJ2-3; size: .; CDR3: CAWSKTSGGLGTQYF; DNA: TGTGCCTGGAGTAAAACTAGCGGGGGGCTCGGTACGCAGTATTTT
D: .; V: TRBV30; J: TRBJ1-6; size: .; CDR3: CAWRGDESGSPLHF; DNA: TGTGCCTGGAGGGGGGACGAATCGGGTTCACCCCTCCACTTT
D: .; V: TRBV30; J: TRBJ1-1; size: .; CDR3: CAWVTGGDTEAFF; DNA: TGTGCCTGGGTAACGGGTGGGGACACTGAAGCTTTCTTT
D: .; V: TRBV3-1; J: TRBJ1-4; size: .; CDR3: CASSQGELVNEKLFF; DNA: TGTGCCAGCAGCCAAGGGGAGCTAGTCAATGAAAAACTGTTTTTT
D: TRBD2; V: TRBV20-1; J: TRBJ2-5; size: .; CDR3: CSARDPQGGGGETQYF; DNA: TGCAGTGCTAGAGACCCCCAGGGCGGGGGGGGAGAGACCCAGTACTTC
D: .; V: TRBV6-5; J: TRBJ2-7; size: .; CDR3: CASRLDRAAGEQYF; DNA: TGTGCCAGCAGACTCGACAGGGCAGCGGGCGAGCAGTACTTC
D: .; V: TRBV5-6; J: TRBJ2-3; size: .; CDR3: CASTSLRTDTQYF; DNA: TGTGCCAGCACTAGCCTCCGCACAGATACGCAGTATTTT
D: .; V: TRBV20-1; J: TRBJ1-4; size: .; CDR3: CSAPPDSIEKLFF; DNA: TGCAGTGCACCCCCCGACAGTATTGAAAAACTGTTTTTT
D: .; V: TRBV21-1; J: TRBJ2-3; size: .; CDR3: CASSKAGGAKGDTQYF; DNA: TGTGCCAGCAGCAAAGCCGGCGGGGCTAAAGGAGATACGCAGTATTTT
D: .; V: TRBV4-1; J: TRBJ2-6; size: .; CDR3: CASSQGEGAAGANVLTF; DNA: TGCGCCAGCAGCCAAGGGGAAGGGGCTGCTGGGGCCAACGTCCTGACTTTC
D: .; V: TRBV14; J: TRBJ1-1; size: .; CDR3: CASSPGRTEAFF; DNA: TGTGCCAGCAGCCCAGGGCGCACTGAAGCTTTCTTT
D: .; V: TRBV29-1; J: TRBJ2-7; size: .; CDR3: CSVVGEGAYEQYF; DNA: TGCAGCGTTGTGGGGGAGGGGGCCTACGAGCAGTACTTC
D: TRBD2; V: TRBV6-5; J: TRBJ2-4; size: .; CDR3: CASISAGGSGIQYF; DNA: TGTGCCAGCATCTCGGCGGGGGGCTCGGGCATTCAGTACTTC
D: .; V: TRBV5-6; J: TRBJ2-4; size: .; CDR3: CASSLGGGARFMYF; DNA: TGTGCCAGCAGCTTGGGCGGGGGCGCCCGCTTCATGTACTTC
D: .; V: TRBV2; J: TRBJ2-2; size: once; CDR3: CASRGGQLNTGELFF; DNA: TGTGCCAGCAGGGGGGGACAGCTGAACACCGGGGAGCTGTTTTTT
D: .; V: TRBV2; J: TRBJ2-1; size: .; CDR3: CASSKPGLNNEQFF; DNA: TGTGCCAGCAGTAAACCGGGCCTTAACAATGAGCAGTTCTTC
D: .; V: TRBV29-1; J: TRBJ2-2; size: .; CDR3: CSVGREQGPGSGELFF; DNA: TGCAGCGTTGGGCGGGAACAGGGGCCAGGAAGCGGGGAGCTGTTTTTT
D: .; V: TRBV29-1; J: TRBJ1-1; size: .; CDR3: CNVRAGNTEAFF; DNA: TGCAACGTGCGGGCGGGGAACACTGAAGCTTTCTTT
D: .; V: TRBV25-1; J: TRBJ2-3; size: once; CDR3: CASSESGATDTQYF; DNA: TGTGCCAGCAGTGAATCCGGAGCGACAGATACGCAGTATTTT
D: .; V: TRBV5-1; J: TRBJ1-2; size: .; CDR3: CASSLEGTGYTF; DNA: TGCGCCAGCAGCTTAGAAGGGACTGGCTACACCTTC
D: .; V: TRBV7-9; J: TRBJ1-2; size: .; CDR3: CASSPPRASYTF; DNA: TGTGCCAGCAGCCCTCCCCGGGCCAGCTACACCTTC
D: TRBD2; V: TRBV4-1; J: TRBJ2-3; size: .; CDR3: CASSQARLAGGGDTQYF; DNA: TGCGCCAGCAGCCAAGCCAGACTAGCGGGGGGCGGAGATACGCAGTATTTT
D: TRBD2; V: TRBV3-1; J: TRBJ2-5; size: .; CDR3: CASSQVRKAQTSGQETQYF; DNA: TGTGCCAGCAGCCAAGTCCGAAAAGCCCAGACTAGCGGCCAGGAGACCCAGTACTTC
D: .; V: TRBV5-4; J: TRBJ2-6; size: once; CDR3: CASSLGHLSGANVLTF; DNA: TGTGCCAGCAGCTTGGGGCACCTCTCTGGGGCCAACGTCCTGACTTTC